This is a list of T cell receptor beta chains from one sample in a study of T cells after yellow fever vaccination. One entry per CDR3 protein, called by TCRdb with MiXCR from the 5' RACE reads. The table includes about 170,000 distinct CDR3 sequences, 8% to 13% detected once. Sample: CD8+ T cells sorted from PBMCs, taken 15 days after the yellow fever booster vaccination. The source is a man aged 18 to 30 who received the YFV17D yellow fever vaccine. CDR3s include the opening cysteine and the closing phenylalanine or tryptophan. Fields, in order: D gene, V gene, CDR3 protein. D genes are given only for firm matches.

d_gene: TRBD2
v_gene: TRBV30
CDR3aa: CAWSPPAGEETQYF

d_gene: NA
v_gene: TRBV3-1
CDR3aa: CASSQGGGRLGQFF

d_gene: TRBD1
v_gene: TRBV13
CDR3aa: CASSPRGLETQYF

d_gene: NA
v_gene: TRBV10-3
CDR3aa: CAISELARETYNEQFF

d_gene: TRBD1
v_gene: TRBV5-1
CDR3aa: CASSSNPDREETQYF

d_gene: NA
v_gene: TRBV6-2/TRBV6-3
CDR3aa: CASSSSTSSYNEQFF

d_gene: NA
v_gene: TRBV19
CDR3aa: CASSMGWGFSNEQFF

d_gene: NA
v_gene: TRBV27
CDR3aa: CATLGGAWTQYF

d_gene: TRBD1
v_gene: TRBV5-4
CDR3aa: CASSPGTGLTNEKLFF

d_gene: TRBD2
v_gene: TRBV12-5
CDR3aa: CASGFLAGGTDTQYF

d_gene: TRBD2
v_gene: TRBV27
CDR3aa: CASSFAGEGYEQYF

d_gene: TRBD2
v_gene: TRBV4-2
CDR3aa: CASSQAERGAFETQYF

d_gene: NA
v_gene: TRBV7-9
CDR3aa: CASSPPWEDTQYF

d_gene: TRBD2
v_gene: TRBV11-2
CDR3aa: CASSSPSGGTNTGELFF

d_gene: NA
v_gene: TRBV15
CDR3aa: CATSRAQLPRLEETQYF

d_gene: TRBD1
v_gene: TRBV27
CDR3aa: CASSGLRTGAETQYF

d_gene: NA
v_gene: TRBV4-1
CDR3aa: CASSQTRDPYNNEQFF

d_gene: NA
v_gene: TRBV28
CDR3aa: CASSWQPGETQYF

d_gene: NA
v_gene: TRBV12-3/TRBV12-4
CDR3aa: CASSFGGGGTDTQYF

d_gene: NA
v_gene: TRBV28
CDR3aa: CASRNRGGGPQETQYF

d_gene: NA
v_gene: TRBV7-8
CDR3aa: CASSFSGGMDTQYF

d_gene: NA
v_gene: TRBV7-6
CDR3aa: CASSLVPYTETLLDAKNIQYF

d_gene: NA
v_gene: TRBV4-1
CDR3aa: CASSQVTSQPLHF

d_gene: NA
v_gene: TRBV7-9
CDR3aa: CASSGTQLGNTIYF

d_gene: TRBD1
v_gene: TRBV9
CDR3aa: CASSPTGRHRETQYF

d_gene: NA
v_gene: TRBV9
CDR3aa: CASSPPRLGARELFF

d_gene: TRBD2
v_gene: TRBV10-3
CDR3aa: CAHGERGGGDTQYF

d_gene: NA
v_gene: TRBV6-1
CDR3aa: CASRARYPLGAGQETQYF

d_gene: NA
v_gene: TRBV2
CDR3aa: CASTRSDGYEQYF

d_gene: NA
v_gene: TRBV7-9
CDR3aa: CAYEPGQNTGELFF

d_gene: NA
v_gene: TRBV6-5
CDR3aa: CASSSPYRSNYGYTF

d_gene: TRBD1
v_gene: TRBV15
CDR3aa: CATSRERDRVTEAFF

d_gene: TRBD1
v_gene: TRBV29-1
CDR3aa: CSVEVFWDRGLSGGYTF

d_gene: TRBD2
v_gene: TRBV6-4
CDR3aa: CASSEAGGSYNEQFF

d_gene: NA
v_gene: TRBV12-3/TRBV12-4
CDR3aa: CASSLGLKNEQFF

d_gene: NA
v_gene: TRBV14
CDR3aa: CASSPGDQGISNIQYF

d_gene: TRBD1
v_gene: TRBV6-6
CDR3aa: CASSYNPRGENSNQPQHF

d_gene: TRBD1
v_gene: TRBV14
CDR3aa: CASSQATGRETQYF

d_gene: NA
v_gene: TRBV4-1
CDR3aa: CASSQESDGETQYF

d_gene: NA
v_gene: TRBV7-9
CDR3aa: CASSPDGYSNQPQHF

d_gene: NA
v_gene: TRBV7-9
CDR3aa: CASSPPRSYEQYF

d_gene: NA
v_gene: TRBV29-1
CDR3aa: CSVTRMNTEAFF

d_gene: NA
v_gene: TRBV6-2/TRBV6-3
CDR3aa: CASSPRGTRVGNQPQHF

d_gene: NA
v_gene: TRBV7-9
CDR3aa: CASSLSERGRETQYF

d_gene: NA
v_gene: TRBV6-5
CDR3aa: CASSPSAEGNIQYF

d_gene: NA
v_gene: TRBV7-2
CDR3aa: CASSQYLGGAYEQYF